The entry below describes one T cell receptor beta chain. V shed 6 bases and J shed 1 base, with 10 bases lying between them. Germline assignment: CDR1 SGHTA and CDR2 FQGNSA. This CDR3 has 13 residues. The data stem from a study of cytomegalovirus exposure and HLA in healthy donors. The PCR made use of 60 Vbeta and 13 Jbeta primers. The data were produced by immunoSEQ multiplex PCR, yet TCRdb's version contains in-frame clones alone and is incomplete. The sample has 150,000 to 200,000 clones; around 85% are singletons. The V call is TRBV7-2, the J call TRBJ2-7; no definite D call. Sequencing was done on a sample of PBMCs. The receptor comes from a human donor in good health. CDR3 DNA: TGTGCCAGCAGTTTGACACCTTCCTACGAGCAGTACTTC. Protein: CASSLTPSYEQYF.